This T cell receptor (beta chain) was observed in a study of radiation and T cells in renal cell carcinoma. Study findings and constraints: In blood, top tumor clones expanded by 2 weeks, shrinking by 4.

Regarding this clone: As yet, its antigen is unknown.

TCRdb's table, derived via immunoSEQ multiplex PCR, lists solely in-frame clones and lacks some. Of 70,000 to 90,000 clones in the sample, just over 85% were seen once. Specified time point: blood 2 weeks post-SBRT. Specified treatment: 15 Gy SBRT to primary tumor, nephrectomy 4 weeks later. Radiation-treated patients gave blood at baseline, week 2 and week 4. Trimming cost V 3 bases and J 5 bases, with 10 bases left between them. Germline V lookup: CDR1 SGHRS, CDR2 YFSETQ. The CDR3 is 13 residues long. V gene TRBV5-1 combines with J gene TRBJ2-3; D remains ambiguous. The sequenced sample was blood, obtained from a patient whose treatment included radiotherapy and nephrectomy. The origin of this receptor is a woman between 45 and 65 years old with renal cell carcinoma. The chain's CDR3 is CASSSTEKDTQYF. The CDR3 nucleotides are TGCGCCAGCAGCTCTACGGAAAAAGATACGCAGTATTTT.